The 10 T cell receptor beta chains below all came from one sample that was sequenced in a study of blood T cell repertoires in COVID-19. Method: immunoSEQ multiplex PCR; TCRdb's copy keeps in-frame clones and lacks some. The sample yields around 50,000 clones, about nine tenths seen once. Sequenced sample: peripheral blood. These receptor sequences come from a human donor in a cohort sampled during active COVID-19.

The chain joins TRBV4-1 to TRBJ2-3; TRBD1 matches 7 bases. The CDR3 is made up of 15 amino acids. V gave up 0 bases and J gave up 4 bases; unmatched junction bases: 4. The germline V gene has CDR1 MGHRA and CDR2 YSYEKL. The CDR3 spells CASSQDEGASDTQYF. CDR3 in DNA: TGCGCCAGCAGCCAAGACGAGGGGGCTTCAGATACGCAGTATTTT.

A note on this clone: The junction and the germline gene differ at one end; a read error may be behind it. The chain uses TRBV7-3 and TRBJ2-7, with 7 positions matching TRBD1. The length of the CDR3 is 12 residues. Germline CDR1 and CDR2: SGHTA and FQGTGA. CDR3 sequence: CASSLSRTGLHF. CDR3 sequence (DNA): TGTGCCAGCAGCTTAAGTAGGACAGGCCTTCACTTC.

This chain links TRBV18 with TRBJ2-1; D possibly corresponds to TRBD2 (5 bases). The CDR3 extends over 16 amino acids. Germline CDR1 KGHSH, CDR2 LQKENI. Trimming took 3 bases from V and 0 from J, leaving 12 bases between them. The CDR3 nucleotides read TGTGCCAGCTCACCTTTAGCGTTAAGCTCCTACAATGAGCAGTTCTTC. Its protein product is CASSPLALSSYNEQFF.

The chain combines TRBV19 with TRBJ2-3; the D is unclear. V shed 3 bases and J shed 1 base, with 2 bases lying between them. Germline V gives CDR1 LNHDA, CDR2 SQIVND (reference sequence). The CDR3 is 12 amino acids. The CDR3 DNA sequence: TGTGCCAGTAGTATCGGCACAGATACGCAGTATTTT. The encoded protein is CASSIGTDTQYF. The whole variable domain, filled in from reference TRBV19 and TRBJ2-3, reads DGGITQSPKYLFRKEGQNVTLSCEQNLNHDAMYWYRQDPGQGLRLIYYSQIVNDFQKGDIAEGYSVSREKKESFPLTVTSAQKNPTAFYLCASSIGTDTQYFGPGTRLTVL.

The gene calls are TRBV5-1 and TRBJ2-3; 12 bases align to TRBD2. V was pared by 4 bases and J by 4 bases, with 4 bases of the junction left unmatched. The CDR3 length is 15 residues. The germline V gene encodes CDR1 SGHRS and CDR2 YFSETQ. The CDR3 coding sequence is TGCGCCAGCAGCGCGACTAGCGGGAGTGCAGATACGCAGTATTTT. Residues: CASSATSGSADTQYF.

A few counts support this clone. V gene TRBV29-1 combines with J gene TRBJ2-2, with 9 bases matching TRBD1. CDR3 size: 13 residues. Germline CDR1 SQVTM, CDR2 ANQGSEA. V trimming: 5 bases; J trimming: 7 bases; junction bases outside the gene matches: 5. DNA for the CDR3: TGCAGCGTTAAGGGACAGGGCAGCGGGGAGCTGTTTTTT. It yields the protein CSVKGQGSGELFF.

The chain is built from TRBV7-9 and TRBJ1-3, with TRBD1 as a possible D gene (5 bases). Trimming cost V 5 bases and J 3 bases, with 14 bases left between them. The germline V gene encodes CDR1 SEHNR and CDR2 FQNEAQ (reference sequence). The CDR3 is 15 residues long. The CDR3 nucleotides are TGTGCCAGCAGCCCGTATGGGGCGAGTGGAAACACCATATATTTT. This gives the protein CASSPYGASGNTIYF.

To note about this clone: Distinct nucleotide sequences in the sample also encode this CDR3. This chain links TRBV2 with TRBJ1-5, with 8 bases fitting TRBD1. The CDR3 runs 15 residues. V lost 4 bases and J lost 6; bases outside the gene matches: 8. Germline V gene lookup returns CDR1 SNHLY and CDR2 FYNNEI. CDR3: CASSVTGGNGQPQHF. The CDR3 DNA reads TGTGCCAGCAGTGTTACAGGGGGTAACGGTCAGCCCCAGCATTTT.

This chain uses TRBV11-2 with TRBJ1-1, with TRBD1 matching 7 bases. Germline lookup yields CDR1 SGHAT and CDR2 FQNNGV. Losses at the gene ends were 1 base for V and 4 bases for J; bases not matched to a gene: 6. The CDR3 is 15 residues long. DNA of the CDR3: TGTGCCAGCAGCTTAGCGCTGGCAGGGGGCACTGAAGCTTTCTTT. Translated: CASSLALAGGTEAFF.

V and J are TRBV6-5 and TRBJ1-1; weak D call: TRBD1 (6 bases). CDR3 length: 13 amino acids. Trimming took 7 bases from V and 0 from J, leaving 9 bases between them. Germline V gene sequence: CDR1 MNHEY, CDR2 SVGAGI. The DNA of the CDR3 is TGTGCCAGCACGCAGGGGATGAACACTGAAGCTTTCTTT. Its translation is CASTQGMNTEAFF.